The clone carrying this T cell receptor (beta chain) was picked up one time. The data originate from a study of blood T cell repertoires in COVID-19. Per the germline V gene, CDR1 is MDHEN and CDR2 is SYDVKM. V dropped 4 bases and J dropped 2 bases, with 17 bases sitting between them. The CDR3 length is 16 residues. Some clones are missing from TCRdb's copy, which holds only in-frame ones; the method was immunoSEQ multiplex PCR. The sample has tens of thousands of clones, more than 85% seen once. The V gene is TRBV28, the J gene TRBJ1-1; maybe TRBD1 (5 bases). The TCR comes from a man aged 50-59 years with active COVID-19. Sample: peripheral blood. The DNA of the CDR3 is TGTGCCAGCAGTTCACAGGCGCGAAGCGCTAACACTGAAGCTTTCTTT. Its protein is CASSSQARSANTEAFF.